The present entry profiles one T cell receptor (beta chain) with its context. Clones were read by immunoSEQ multiplex PCR, and TCRdb kept only the in-frame ones, dropping some. This table holds tens of thousands of clones, under 95% found once. This specimen comes from a study of control samples from healthy donors and cancer patients. V gave up 7 bases and J gave up 5 bases; unmatched junction bases: 5. CDR1 SNHLY and CDR2 FYNNEI come from the germline V gene. The CDR3 contains 13 residues. Sequenced: PBMCs. The clonotype was recovered from a middle-aged woman with head and neck cancer. The rearrangement uses TRBV2 and TRBJ1-1; 9 nucleotides line up with TRBD1. The CDR3, as DNA: TGTGCCAGCATCGGGACAGGGATGACTGAAGCTTTCTTT. Its translation: CASIGTGMTEAFF.